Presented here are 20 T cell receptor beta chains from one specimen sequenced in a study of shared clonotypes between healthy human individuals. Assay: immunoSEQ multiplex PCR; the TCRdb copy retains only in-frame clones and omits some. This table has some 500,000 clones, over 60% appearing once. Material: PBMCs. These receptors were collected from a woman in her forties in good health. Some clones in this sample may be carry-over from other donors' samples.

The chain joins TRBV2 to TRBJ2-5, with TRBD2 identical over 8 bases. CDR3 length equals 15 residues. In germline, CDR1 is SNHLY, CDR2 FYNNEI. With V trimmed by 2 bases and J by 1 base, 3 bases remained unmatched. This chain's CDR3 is CASSESGRGQETQYF. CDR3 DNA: TGTGCCAGCAGTGAAAGCGGGAGAGGCCAAGAGACCCAGTACTTC.

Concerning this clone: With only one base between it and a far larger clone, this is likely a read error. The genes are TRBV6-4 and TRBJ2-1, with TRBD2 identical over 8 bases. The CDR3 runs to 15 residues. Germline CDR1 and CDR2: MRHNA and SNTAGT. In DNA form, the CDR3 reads TGTGCCAGCAGTGAGGCGGGAGGCAGCTACAATGGGCAGTTCTTC. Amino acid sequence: CASSEAGGSYNGQFF.

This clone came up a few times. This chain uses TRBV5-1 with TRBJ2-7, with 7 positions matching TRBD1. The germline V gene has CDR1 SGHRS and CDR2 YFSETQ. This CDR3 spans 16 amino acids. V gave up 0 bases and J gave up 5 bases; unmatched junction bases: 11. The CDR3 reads CASSLEGRDRVDEQYF. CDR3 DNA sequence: TGCGCCAGCAGCTTGGAAGGTCGAGACAGGGTGGACGAGCAGTACTTC.

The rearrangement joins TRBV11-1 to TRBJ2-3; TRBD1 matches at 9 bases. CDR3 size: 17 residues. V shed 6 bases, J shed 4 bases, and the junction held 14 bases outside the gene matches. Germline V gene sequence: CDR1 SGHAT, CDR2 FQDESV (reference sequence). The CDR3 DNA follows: TGTGCCAGCAGACCCGCACCGGGACAGGGTGAATCAGATACGCAGTATTTT. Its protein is CASRPAPGQGESDTQYF. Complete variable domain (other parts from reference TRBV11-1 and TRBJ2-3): EAEVAQSPRYKITEKSQAVAFWCDPISGHATLYWYRQILGQGPELLVQFQDESVVDDSQLPKDRFSAERLKGVDSTLKIQPAELGDSAMYLCASRPAPGQGESDTQYFGPGTRLTVL.

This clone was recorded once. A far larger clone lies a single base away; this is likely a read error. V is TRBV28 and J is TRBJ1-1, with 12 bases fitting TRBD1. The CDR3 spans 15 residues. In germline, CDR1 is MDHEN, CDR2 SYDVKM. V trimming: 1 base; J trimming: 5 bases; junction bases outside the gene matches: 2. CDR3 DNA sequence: TGTGCCAGCAGTTTATTGGGACAGGGGGCGACTGAAGCTTTCTTT. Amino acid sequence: CASSLLGQGATEAFF. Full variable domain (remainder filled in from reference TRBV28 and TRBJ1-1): DVKVTQSSRYLVKRTGEKVFLECVQDMDHENMFWYRQDPGLGLRLIYFSYDVKMKEKGDIPEGYSVSREKKERFSLILESASTNQTSMYLCASSLLGQGATEAFFGQGTRLTVV.

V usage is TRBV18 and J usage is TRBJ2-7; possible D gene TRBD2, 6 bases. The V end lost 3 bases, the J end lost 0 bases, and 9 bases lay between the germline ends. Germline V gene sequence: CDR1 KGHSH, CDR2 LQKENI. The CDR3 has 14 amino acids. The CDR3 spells CASSPGLFSYEQYF. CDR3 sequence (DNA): TGTGCCAGCTCACCGGGACTTTTCTCCTACGAGCAGTACTTC.

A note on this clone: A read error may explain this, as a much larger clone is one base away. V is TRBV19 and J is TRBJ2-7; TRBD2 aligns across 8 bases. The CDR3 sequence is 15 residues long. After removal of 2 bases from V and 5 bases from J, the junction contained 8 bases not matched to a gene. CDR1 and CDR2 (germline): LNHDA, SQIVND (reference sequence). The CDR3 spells CASSIRSGRGDEQYF. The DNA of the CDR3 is TGTGCCAGTAGTATACGAAGCGGGAGAGGAGACGAGCAGTACTTC.

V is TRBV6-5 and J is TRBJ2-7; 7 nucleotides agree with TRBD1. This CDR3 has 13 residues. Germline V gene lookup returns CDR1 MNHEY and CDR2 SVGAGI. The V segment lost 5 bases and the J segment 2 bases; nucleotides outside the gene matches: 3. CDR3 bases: TGTGCCAGCAGTAAACAGGGGCCCTACGAGCAGTACTTC. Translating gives CASSKQGPYEQYF.

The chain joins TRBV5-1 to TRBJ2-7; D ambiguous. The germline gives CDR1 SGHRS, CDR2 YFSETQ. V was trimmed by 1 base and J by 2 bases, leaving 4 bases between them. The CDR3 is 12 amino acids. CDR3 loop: CASSLFAYEQYF. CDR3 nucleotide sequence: TGCGCCAGCAGCTTGTTTGCCTACGAGCAGTACTTC.

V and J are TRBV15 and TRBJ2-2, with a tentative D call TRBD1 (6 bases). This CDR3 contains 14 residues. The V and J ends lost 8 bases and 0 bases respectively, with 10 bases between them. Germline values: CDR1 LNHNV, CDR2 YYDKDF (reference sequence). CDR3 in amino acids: CATRQGTNTGELFF. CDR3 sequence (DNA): TGTGCCACCCGCCAGGGGACGAACACCGGGGAGCTGTTTTTT. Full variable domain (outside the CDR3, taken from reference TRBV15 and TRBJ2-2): DAMVIQNPRYQVTQFGKPVTLSCSQTLNHNVMYWYQQKSSQAPKLLFHYYDKDFNNEADTPDNFQSRRPNTSFCFLDIRSPGLGDTAMYLCATRQGTNTGELFFGEGSRLTVL.

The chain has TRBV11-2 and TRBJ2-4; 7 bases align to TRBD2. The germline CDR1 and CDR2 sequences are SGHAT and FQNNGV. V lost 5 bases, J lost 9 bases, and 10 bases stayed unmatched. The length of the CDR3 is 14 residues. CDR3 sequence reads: CASSTNGEGGIQYF. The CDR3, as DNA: TGTGCCAGCAGCACCAACGGGGAGGGTGGCATTCAGTACTTC.

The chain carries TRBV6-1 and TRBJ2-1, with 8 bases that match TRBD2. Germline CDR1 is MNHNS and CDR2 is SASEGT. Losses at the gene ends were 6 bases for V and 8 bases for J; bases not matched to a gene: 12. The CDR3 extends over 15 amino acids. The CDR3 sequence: CASSRSDGGRYEQFF. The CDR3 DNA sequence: TGTGCCAGCAGCCGCAGTGATGGCGGGAGGTATGAGCAGTTCTTC.

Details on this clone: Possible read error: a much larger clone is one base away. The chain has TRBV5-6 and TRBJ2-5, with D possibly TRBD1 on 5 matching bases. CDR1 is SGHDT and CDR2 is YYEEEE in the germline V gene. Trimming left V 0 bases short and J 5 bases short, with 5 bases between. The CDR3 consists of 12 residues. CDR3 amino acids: CASSLEGETQYF. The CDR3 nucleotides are TGTGCCAGCAGCTTGGAGGGGGAGACCCAGTACTTC.

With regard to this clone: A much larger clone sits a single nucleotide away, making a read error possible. CDR3: CASSNGGQGAFYGYAF. CDR3 nucleotides: TGTGCCAGCAGCAACGGTGGGCAGGGGGCTTTCTATGGCTACGCCTTC. The chain joins TRBV5-4 to TRBJ1-2; 8 bases match TRBD1. CDR1 and CDR2 from the germline V gene are SGHNT and YYREEE (reference sequence). This CDR3 comprises 16 residues.

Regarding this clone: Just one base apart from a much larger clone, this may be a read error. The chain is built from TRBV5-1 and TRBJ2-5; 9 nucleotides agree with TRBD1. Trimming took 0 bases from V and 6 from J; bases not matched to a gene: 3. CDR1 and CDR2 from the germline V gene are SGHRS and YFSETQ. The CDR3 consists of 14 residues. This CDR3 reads CASSLGDREKTQYF. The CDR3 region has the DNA TGCGCCAGCAGCTTGGGGGACAGGGAAAAGACCCAGTACTTC. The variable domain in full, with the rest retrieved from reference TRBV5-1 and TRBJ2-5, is KAGVTQTPRYLIKTRGQQVTLSCSPISGHRSVSWYQQTPGQGLQFLFEYFSETQRNKGNFPGRFSGRQFSNSRSEMNVSTLELGDSALYLCASSLGDREKTQYFGPGTRLLVL.

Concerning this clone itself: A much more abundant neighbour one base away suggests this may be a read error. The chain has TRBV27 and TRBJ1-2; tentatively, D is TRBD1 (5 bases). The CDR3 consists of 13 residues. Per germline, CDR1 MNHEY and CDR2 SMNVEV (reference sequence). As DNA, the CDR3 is TGTGCCAGCAACCAGGGACCCTACTATGACTACACCTTC. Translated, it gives CASNQGPYYDYTF.

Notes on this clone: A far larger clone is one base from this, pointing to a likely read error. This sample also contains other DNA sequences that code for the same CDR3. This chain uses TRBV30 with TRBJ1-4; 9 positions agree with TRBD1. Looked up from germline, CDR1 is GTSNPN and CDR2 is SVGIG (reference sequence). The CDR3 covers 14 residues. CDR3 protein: CAWTGTGRNEKLFF. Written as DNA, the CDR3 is TGCGCCTGGACCGGGACAGGGAGGAATGAAAAACTGTTTTTT.

In DNA form, the CDR3 reads TGTGCCAGCAGCGCGGGACTAGCCGTCGATACGCAGTATTTT. It is translated as CASSAGLAVDTQYF. This chain connects TRBV9 to TRBJ2-3; TRBD2 agrees at 9 bases. Germline V CDR1 and CDR2: SGDLS, YYNGEE. V gave up 3 bases and J gave up 6 bases; unmatched junction bases: 5. The length of the CDR3 is 14 residues.

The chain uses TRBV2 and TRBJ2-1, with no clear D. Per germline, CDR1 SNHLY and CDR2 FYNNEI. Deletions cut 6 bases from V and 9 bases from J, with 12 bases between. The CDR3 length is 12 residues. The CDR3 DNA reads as TGTGCCAGCAGGCTAGGTGACGGTGAGCAGTTCTTC. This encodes CASRLGDGEQFF.

The CDR3 DNA follows: TGTGCCAGCAGTCAGACCCCCAGCTCCTACAATGAGCAGTTCTTC. Protein: CASSQTPSSYNEQFF. The V call is TRBV2, the J call TRBJ2-1; D is uncertain. CDR3 length: 15 amino acids. Deletions cut 5 bases from V and 0 bases from J, with 11 bases between. CDR1 SNHLY and CDR2 FYNNEI come from the germline V gene.